The 22 T cell receptor beta chains reported below all come from one sample, sequenced in a study of regulatory T cells in long-lasting Graves disease. Indicated time point: newly diagnosed GD, antithyroid drugs for less than 3 months. RNA isolated from PBMCs was used to make the TCR library. Researchers made TCR beta libraries by using iRepertoire HTBI primers and running Arm-PCR on CDR3 regions. TCRdb itself ran the multiplex PCR reads through MiXCR, one entry per CDR3 protein. The table lists about 430,000 distinct CDR3 sequences, approximately 15% of them singletons, with approximately 7.8% in the top ten. The same data also went into a second study, on T cells in Graves' hyperthyroidism and ophthalmopathy.

The sequencing used peripheral blood mononuclear cells (PBMCs), collected at new diagnosis, from a patient treated with antithyroid drugs. These TCRs come from a woman aged 40 to 49 with Graves disease.

The rearrangement joins TRBV10-3 to TRBJ1-6; D might be TRBD1 (5 bases). CDR1 and CDR2 (germline): ENHRY, SYGVKD. V was shortened by 3 bases and J by 11 bases, with 17 bases between the two germline ends. This CDR3 contains 15 residues. The CDR3 is CAISDVSGGRTPLHF. For the CDR3, the DNA is TGTGCCATCAGTGATGTGTCGGGGGGAAGGACACCCCTCCACTTT.

This clonotype was counted ten times or more. The V and J genes are TRBV2 and TRBJ2-4; perhaps TRBD2 as D (5 bases). The CDR3 is 13 amino acids. Trimming pared 4 bases from V and 9 bases from J, leaving 13 bases between. Per the germline V gene, CDR1 is SNHLY and CDR2 is FYNNEI. The CDR3 sequence: CASSVGVNPIQYF. The CDR3 DNA reads as TGTGCCAGCAGTGTGGGAGTTAATCCCATTCAGTACTTC.

Many counts were recorded for this clonotype. The V and J genes are TRBV29-1 and TRBJ2-1, with D perhaps TRBD2 (6 bases). Per the germline V gene, CDR1 is SQVTM and CDR2 is ANQGSEA. The CDR3 has 13 amino acids. Trimming removed 5 bases at V and 10 bases at J, with 18 bases between. CDR3 DNA sequence: TGCAGCGTTCCGACGGGGGAGGCACGAGAGCAGTTCTTC. This translates into CSVPTGEAREQFF.

The V call is TRBV7-8, the J call TRBJ2-7, with D perhaps matching TRBD2 (6 bases). Germline values: CDR1 SGHVS, CDR2 FQNEAQ. This CDR3 comprises 13 residues. The ends were cut back, 5 bases at V and 3 bases at J, with 11 bases in the middle. The DNA for the CDR3 is TGTGCCAGCAGCGCCGGGACTCTCTACGAGCAGTACTTC. Translation gives CASSAGTLYEQYF.

This clonotype was observed at least ten times. The CDR3 is CASSLGPGTGINEQFF. CDR3 DNA sequence: TGTGCCAGCAGCTTGGGCCCCGGGACAGGGATCAATGAGCAGTTCTTC. The rearrangement links TRBV5-6 to TRBJ2-1; 9 positions match TRBD1. The junction had 7 bases not matched to a gene; V was cut back by 0 bases and J by 6 bases. This CDR3 is 16 amino acids long. CDR1 and CDR2 (germline): SGHDT, YYEEEE.

This clonotype has ten or more counts. This chain uses TRBV6-5 with TRBJ1-1; TRBD1 aligns across 7 bases. Losses at the gene ends were 2 bases for V and 5 bases for J; bases not matched to a gene: 5. Germline V gene data show CDR1 as MNHEY and CDR2 as SVGAGI. The CDR3 extends over 14 amino acids. The DNA of the CDR3 is TGTGCCAGCAGTTACGCAGGGGGAGATACTGAAGCTTTCTTT. Protein sequence: CASSYAGGDTEAFF.

This clonotype was recorded a few times. Written as DNA, the CDR3 is TGTGCCAGCAGCCAAGATCCTCGACTAGCGAGGAGCTCCTACAATGAGCAGTTCTTC. It yields the protein CASSQDPRLARSSYNEQFF. The V and J genes are TRBV3-1 and TRBJ2-1; 8 nucleotides match TRBD2. CDR1 is LGHDT, CDR2 YNNKEL, per germline (reference sequence). This CDR3 region has 19 residues. V lost 0 bases and J lost 0; bases outside the gene matches: 10.

The chain carries TRBV20-1 and TRBJ1-1; D is unclear. Germline CDR1 is DFQATT and CDR2 is SNEGSKA (reference sequence). The V end lost 3 bases, the J end lost 4 bases, and 9 bases lay between the germline ends. The CDR3 runs to 12 residues. The CDR3 DNA follows: TGCAGTGCTAGGGTATCTGTCACTGAAGCTTTCTTT. It translates to CSARVSVTEAFF.

This clonotype was observed at least ten times. The chain combines TRBV20-1 with TRBJ1-6; tentative D call: TRBD1 (5 bases). The CDR3 consists of 15 residues. With 6 bases removed from V and 7 bases from J, the gap between germline ends came to 19 bases. Germline V CDR1 and CDR2: DFQATT, SNEGSKA (reference sequence). CDR3 sequence: CSAPSGEGTNSPLHF. CDR3 nucleotide sequence: TGCAGTGCCCCCTCCGGGGAGGGGACCAATTCACCCCTCCACTTT.

This chain joins TRBV20-1 and TRBJ2-1, with 15 bases that match TRBD2. Germline assignment: CDR1 DFQATT and CDR2 SNEGSKA (reference sequence). The CDR3 consists of 17 residues. Trimming removed 3 bases from V and 0 bases from J; junction bases left unmatched: 3. In DNA form, the CDR3 reads TGCAGTGCTAGTGGACTAGCGGGAGGGAGCTCCTACAATGAGCAGTTCTTC. It specifies CSASGLAGGSSYNEQFF.

This clonotype has at least ten counts. The chain carries TRBV2 and TRBJ1-6; a possible D gene is TRBD1 (5 bases). Germline loops: CDR1 SNHLY, CDR2 FYNNEI. This CDR3 has 15 amino acids. The V end was cut by 2 bases, the J end by 10 bases, with 15 bases between. The CDR3 here is CASSERQQLWSPLHF. CDR3 sequence (DNA): TGTGCCAGCAGTGAAAGACAGCAATTATGGTCACCCCTCCACTTT.

There are many counts of this clonotype. The chain links TRBV7-2 to TRBJ2-7; D gene unclear. Germline V gene sequence: CDR1 SGHTA, CDR2 FQGNSA. The CDR3 is 13 amino acids. V was cut by 4 bases and J by 3 bases, with 10 bases left in between. CDR3 protein: CASSSKLGYEQYF. The CDR3 DNA is TGTGCCAGCAGCTCTAAACTGGGCTACGAGCAGTACTTC.

A remark on this clonotype: One base away lies a much larger clone, so this may be a sequencing read error. The CDR3 loop reads CSARTGGIHYNEQFF. CDR3 nucleotide sequence: TGCAGTGCTCGGACTGGCGGGATCCACTACAATGAGCAGTTCTTC. This chain joins TRBV20-1 and TRBJ2-1; the D gene is possibly TRBD2 (6 bases). The length of the CDR3 is 15 residues. Per germline, CDR1 DFQATT and CDR2 SNEGSKA (reference sequence). Trimming shortened V by 5 bases and J by 3 bases, and 17 bases separated the two germline ends.

This clonotype appeared a few times. This chain joins TRBV14 and TRBJ2-7; D gene unclear. V was shortened by 1 base and J by 6 bases, with 10 bases between the two germline ends. The CDR3 has 13 amino acids. CDR1 and CDR2 (germline): SGHDN, FVKESK. CDR3 sequence reads: CASSQGRVVEQYF. In DNA form, the CDR3 reads TGTGCCAGCAGCCAAGGAAGGGTAGTCGAGCAGTACTTC.

In this sample, this clonotype turned up many times. The rearrangement uses TRBV6-1 and TRBJ2-6; no reliable D call. The CDR3 is 17 residues long. Germline CDR1 MNHNS, CDR2 SASEGT. Trimming pared 5 bases from V and 5 bases from J, leaving 19 bases between. The CDR3 nucleotides are TGTGCCAGCAGTCTACAACCGGCCAGTTTTAGGGCCAACGTCCTGACTTTC. Protein product: CASSLQPASFRANVLTF.

The CDR3 nucleotides are TGTGCCAGCAGTTTAGGACGACTAGCGGGAGACCAAGAGACCCAGTACTTC. Translation gives CASSLGRLAGDQETQYF. The rearrangement links TRBV28 to TRBJ2-5; 12 bases map to TRBD2. Germline-derived CDR1 and CDR2 are MDHEN and SYDVKM. CDR3 length: 17 residues. V lost 2 bases to trimming and J lost 0 bases; unmatched junction nucleotides: 4.

The rearrangement links TRBV6-1 to TRBJ2-3, with D possibly matching TRBD2 (5 bases). V lost 6 bases, J lost 2 bases, and 21 bases lay in between. Per the germline V gene, CDR1 is MNHNS and CDR2 is SASEGT. The CDR3 loop spans 17 amino acids. CDR3: CASRTPLGSATTDTQYF. The CDR3 nucleotides read TGTGCCAGCAGGACTCCCTTGGGTAGCGCCACCACAGATACGCAGTATTTT.

A few counts support this clonotype. The chain employs TRBV28 and TRBJ2-2; D not resolved. The CDR3 has 11 residues. Trimming left V 3 bases short and J 7 bases short, with 3 bases between. The germline CDR1 and CDR2 sequences are MDHEN and SYDVKM. DNA of the CDR3: TGTGCCAGCAGTTTTTACGGGGAGCTGTTTTTT. Translating gives CASSFYGELFF.

This clonotype was seen many times. V gene TRBV11-3 combines with J gene TRBJ2-7; the D gene is possibly TRBD2 (5 bases). The germline V gene has CDR1 SGHNT and CDR2 YENEEA. This CDR3 region has 19 residues. Trimming pared 6 bases from V and 5 bases from J, leaving 32 bases between. CDR3 nucleotide sequence: TGTGCCAGCAGTCCCCGCGGAGCTAGCTTTAAAGCTTGGGCCCACGAGCAGTACTTC. It is translated as CASSPRGASFKAWAHEQYF.

This clonotype was counted ten times or more. This chain uses TRBV20-1 with TRBJ2-3; D is possibly TRBD1 (5 bases). Germline CDR1 DFQATT, CDR2 SNEGSKA (reference sequence). This CDR3 has 14 residues. Deletions cut 0 bases from V and 6 bases from J, with 13 bases between. CDR3 protein: CSAREVSGSDTQYF. Written as DNA, the CDR3 is TGCAGTGCTAGAGAGGTGTCAGGGTCGGATACGCAGTATTTT.

This clonotype showed up many times. The chain joins TRBV28 to TRBJ2-1; the match to TRBD2 covers 7 bases. Germline lookup yields CDR1 MDHEN and CDR2 SYDVKM. The J segment lost 8 bases and the V segment lost 3 bases, leaving 10 bases of the junction unmatched. The CDR3 is made up of 15 amino acids. CDR3 coding DNA: TGTGCCAGCAGTTTTGGGGGGGGGGAGACCTATGAGCAGTTCTTC. This translates into CASSFGGGETYEQFF. The variable domain in full, with the rest retrieved from reference TRBV28 and TRBJ2-1, is DVKVTQSSRYLVKRTGEKVFLECVQDMDHENMFWYRQDPGLGLRLIYFSYDVKMKEKGDIPEGYSVSREKKERFSLILESASTNQTSMYLCASSFGGGETYEQFFGPGTRLTVL.

A few counts support this clonotype. The V gene is TRBV9, the J gene TRBJ2-1, with 10 bases that match TRBD2. This CDR3 spans 19 amino acids. The V segment lost 4 bases and the J segment 0 bases; nucleotides outside the gene matches: 13. From germline, CDR1 is SGDLS and CDR2 YYNGEE. This CDR3 reads CASSLGTSARHSSYNEQFF. As DNA, the CDR3 is TGTGCCAGCAGCCTCGGGACTAGCGCCAGACATAGCTCCTACAATGAGCAGTTCTTC.